This T cell receptor (beta chain) is drawn from a study of cytomegalovirus exposure and HLA in healthy donors. The primer mix had 60 Vbeta and 13 Jbeta primers. This table comes from immunoSEQ multiplex PCR, and its TCRdb copy is limited to in-frame clones, with some not included. This sample yields under 200,000 clones, of which about 77% are seen a single time; around 3% belongs to the top ten. Germline V CDR1 and CDR2: SGHDT, YYEEEE. Trimming cost V 2 bases and J 4 bases, with 9 bases left between them. The CDR3 is 13 residues long. The chain has TRBV5-6 and TRBJ1-1, with TRBD1 as a possible D gene (5 bases). The receptor was isolated from a woman in her 40s in good health and CMV-seropositive. Sequences were obtained from PBMCs. The CDR3: CASSFGRGTEAFF. CDR3 bases: TGTGCCAGCAGCTTTGGAAGGGGCACTGAAGCTTTCTTT. The full variable domain, completed using reference TRBV5-6 and TRBJ1-1, is DAGVTQSPTHLIKTRGQQVTLRCSPKSGHDTVSWYQQALGQGPQFIFQYYEEEERQRGNFPDRFSGHQFPNYSSELNVNALLLGDSALYLCASSFGRGTEAFFGQGTRLTVV.